This paragraph reports one TCR beta chain. The antigen is unknown. Produced via immunoSEQ multiplex PCR; TCRdb's table is partial and in-frame only. The sample contains 1,000 to 1,500 clones, 70% to 90% of which appear only once. The entry originates in a study of tumour-infiltrating T cells in Burkitt lymphoma. Study information: This cohort included all epidemiological subtypes of Burkitt lymphoma. Overall and progression-free survival were predicted by productive clonality.

The study's findings and limits: Public clonotypes, several, appeared across numerous Burkitt lymphoma patients.

Sequencing was performed on tumor tissue. This TCR came from a human donor with Burkitt lymphoma.

The CDR3 nucleotides read TGTGCCAGCAGCCAAGTCATGGCCGGGGAGCTGTTTTTT. Amino acid sequence: CASSQVMAGELFF. The chain is built from TRBV14 and TRBJ2-2; the D is unclear. The CDR3 totals 13 residues. The V gene's germline CDR1 is SGHDN and CDR2 FVKESK. V gave up 1 base and J gave up 6 bases, with 6 bases separating them.